Each of the 8 T cell receptor beta chains below was sequenced from the same sample in a study of tissue T cells after allogeneic stem cell transplantation. Sequenced by immunoSEQ multiplex PCR; TCRdb stores in-frame clones only, minus some. Among more than 6,500 clones listed, 45% to 65% were seen once. Time point indicated: mouse harvest day 7 after allogeneic transplant. Each mouse received 10^7 T-cell-depleted marrow cells plus 10^6 splenic CD5+ T cells by tail vein. Sequenced material: lymph node tissue. These receptors came from a female BALB/c mouse given C57BL/6 T cells with graft-versus-host disease after an allogeneic hematopoietic cell transplant.

Note on this clone: Each gene name is a mouse one. The CDR3 is cut off 1 residue early in the read; its end comes from the germline J gene. The rearrangement uses TRBV16 and TRBJ2-7; no reliable D call. The CDR3 is 11 residues long. V was shortened by 0 bases and J by 6 bases, with 3 bases between the two germline ends. The germline gives CDR1 SGHSA, CDR2 FRNQAP. The DNA read from the CDR3 is TGTGCAAGCAGCTTAGATCGTGAACAGTAC. Protein product: CASSLDREQY. The entire CDR3 protein is CASSLDREQYF.

To note about this clone: Gene and germline names: mouse. The CDR3 is cut off 1 residue early in the read; its end comes from the germline J gene. The chain has TRBV5 and TRBJ2-1, with 7 bases identical to TRBD2. CDR1 LGHNA and CDR2 YNLKQL come from the germline V gene (reference sequence). The CDR3 has 17 amino acids. V shed 0 bases, J shed 3 bases, and the junction held 8 bases outside the gene matches. CDR3 DNA, as far as it was read: TGTGCCAGCAGCCAAGATATAGTCTGGGGGATCTATGCTGAGCAGTTC. Translating gives CASSQDIVWGIYAEQF. The entire CDR3 is CASSQDIVWGIYAEQFF.

A note on this clone: The genes are named according to mouse. With the read ending 1 residue before the CDR3 end, the germline J gene is used to fill in that end. The chain combines TRBV26 with TRBJ1-1; TRBD1 matches at 7 bases. This CDR3 is 14 amino acids long. The V segment lost 6 bases and the J segment 0 bases; nucleotides outside the gene matches: 4. Looked up from germline, CDR1 is KGHPV and CDR2 is FQNQEV (reference sequence). The CDR3 here is CASRPGTANTEVFF. CDR3 bases read: TGTGCCAGCAGGCCCGGGACAGCAAACACAGAAGTCTTC.

For this clone: The listed genes are named as in mouse. The read terminates 1 residue before the CDR3 end, so the remaining end is supplied by the germline J gene. The chain employs TRBV12-1 and TRBJ1-3; D not certain. CDR1 is SGHSN and CDR2 is HYEKVE in the germline V gene. Trimming took off 4 bases at V and 0 bases at J, with 9 bases between the two ends. The CDR3 covers 14 residues. The DNA read from the CDR3 is TGTGCCAGCTCGTCCGGTTTTTCTGGAAATACGCTCTAT. Translation: CASSSGFSGNTLY. The complete CDR3 protein is CASSSGFSGNTLYF.

This clone has a single count. The listed genes are named as in mouse. The read ends 1 residue early relative to the CDR3; the germline J gene fills the gap. The chain couples TRBV20 to TRBJ1-4, with 7 bases fitting TRBD1. With 1 base clipped from V and 3 bases from J, the junction kept 5 bases outside the gene matches. Germline CDR1 reads GFQATS; CDR2 reads STVNSAI. The CDR3 runs to 15 residues. The CDR3 spells CGARGAGQPNERLFF. The CDR3 bases that were read are TGTGGTGCTAGGGGCGCGGGACAGCCCAACGAAAGATTATTT.

As concerns this clone: Gene names refer to mouse genes. With the read ending 1 residue before the CDR3 end, the germline J gene is used to fill in that end. The chain joins TRBV1 to TRBJ2-3; D is undetermined. The CDR3 runs 15 residues. Trimming stripped 3 bases from V and 0 bases from J, with 10 bases between. Germline loops: CDR1 NSQYPW, CDR2 LRSPGD (reference sequence). The CDR3 reads CTCSAPGSSAETLYF. The DNA read from the CDR3 is TGCACCTGCAGTGCCCCGGGATCTAGTGCAGAAACGCTGTAT.

Comments on this clone: Gene and germline names: mouse. The CDR3 goes on 1 residue after the read ends, and that part is filled in from the germline J gene. This chain connects TRBV13-1 to TRBJ2-1; 10 bases line up with TRBD2. V shed 2 bases and J 7 bases; nucleotides not matched to a gene: 3. Germline V gene lookup returns CDR1 NSHNY and CDR2 SYGAGN. The CDR3 covers 14 residues. The CDR3 loop is CASSETGGRAEQFF. The DNA read from the CDR3 is TGTGCCAGCAGTGAGACTGGGGGGAGGGCTGAGCAGTTC.

On this clone: Gene names are the mouse ones. The read ends 1 residue early relative to the CDR3; the germline J gene fills the gap. The chain couples TRBV16 to TRBJ2-4; D may correspond to TRBD1 or TRBD2 (5 bases each). Germline CDR1 SGHSA, CDR2 FRNQAP. V was clipped by 5 bases and J by 1 base, with 13 bases between them. There are 15 residues in the CDR3. The CDR3 sequence is CASSRDGGGQNTLYF. The CDR3 bases that were read are TGTGCAAGCAGCCGGGACGGAGGGGGTCAAAACACCTTGTAC.